The entry below gives a single TCR beta chain sequence along with its context. Its specificity is unknown. Treatment denoted: roughly 20 received Ad26.COV2.S at low or high dose, single or two shots; 5 received placebo; per-sample allocation not given. Specimen acquisition occurred on day 63 following the initial vaccine or placebo injection. These data are taken from a study of Ad26.COV2.S vaccination and SARS-CoV-2 variants. Measured with immunoSEQ multiplex PCR; TCRdb has only the in-frame clones, and not every one. The sample lists hundreds of thousands of clones, around nine tenths occurring once. Findings and caveats of the study: Possibly, TCR breadth and depth analyses underestimated total T cell responses.

Sequenced here: peripheral blood, sampled in a trial of Ad26.COV2.S vaccine versus placebo. The receptor was derived from a person aged 18-60 years who received the Ad26.COV2.S COVID-19 vaccine or a placebo.

The CDR3 nucleotides are TGTGCCACCAGTGAGCCTCTGACTAGCGGGATTCTGGGAGATACGCAGTATTTT. It codes for CATSEPLTSGILGDTQYF. J is TRBJ2-3 and V is TRBV24-1, with TRBD2 matching 11 bases. The trim removed 4 bases at V and 5 bases at J, leaving 13 bases unmatched. Germline lookup yields CDR1 KGHDR and CDR2 SFDVKD. CDR3 size: 18 residues.